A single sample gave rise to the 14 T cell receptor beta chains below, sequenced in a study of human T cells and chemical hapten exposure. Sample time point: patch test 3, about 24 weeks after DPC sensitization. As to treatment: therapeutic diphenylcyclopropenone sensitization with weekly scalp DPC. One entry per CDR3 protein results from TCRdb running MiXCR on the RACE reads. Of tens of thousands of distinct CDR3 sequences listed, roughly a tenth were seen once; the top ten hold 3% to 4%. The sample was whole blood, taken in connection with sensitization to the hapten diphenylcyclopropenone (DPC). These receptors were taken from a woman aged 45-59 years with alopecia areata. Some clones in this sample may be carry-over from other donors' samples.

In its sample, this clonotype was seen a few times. Here the CDR3 DNA reads TGCAGCGTCCAAGACAGGGCCCCCTACAATGAGCAGTTCTTC. Translation gives CSVQDRAPYNEQFF. The chain couples TRBV29-1 to TRBJ2-1; 7 nucleotides line up with TRBD1. V was clipped by 6 bases and J by 2 bases; unmatched bases: 7. This CDR3 contains 14 residues. Per the germline V gene, CDR1 is SQVTM and CDR2 is ANQGSEA.

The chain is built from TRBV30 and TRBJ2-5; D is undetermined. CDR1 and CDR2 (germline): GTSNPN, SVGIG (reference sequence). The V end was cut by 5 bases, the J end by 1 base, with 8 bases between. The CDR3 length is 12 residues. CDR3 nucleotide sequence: TGTGCCTGGGGTCAGATCCAAGAGACCCAGTACTTC. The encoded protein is CAWGQIQETQYF.

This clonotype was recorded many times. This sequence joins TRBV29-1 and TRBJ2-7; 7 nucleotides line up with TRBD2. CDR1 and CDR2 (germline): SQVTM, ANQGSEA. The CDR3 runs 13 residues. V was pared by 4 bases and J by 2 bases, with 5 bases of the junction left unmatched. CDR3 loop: CSVAAAGTYEQYF. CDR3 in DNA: TGCAGCGTTGCCGCAGCGGGGACCTACGAGCAGTACTTC.

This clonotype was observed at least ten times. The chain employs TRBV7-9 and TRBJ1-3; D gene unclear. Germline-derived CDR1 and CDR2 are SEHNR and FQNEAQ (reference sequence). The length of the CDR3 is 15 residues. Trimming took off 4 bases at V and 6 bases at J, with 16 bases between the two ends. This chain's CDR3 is CASSSVALPENTIYF. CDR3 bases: TGTGCCAGCAGCTCCGTTGCTTTGCCTGAAAACACCATATATTTT.

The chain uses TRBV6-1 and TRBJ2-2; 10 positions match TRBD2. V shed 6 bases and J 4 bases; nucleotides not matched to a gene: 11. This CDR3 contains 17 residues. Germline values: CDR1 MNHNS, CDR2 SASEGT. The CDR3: CASSDRSGRAGTGELFF. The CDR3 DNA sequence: TGTGCCAGCAGCGATAGGAGCGGGAGGGCCGGCACCGGGGAGCTGTTTTTT.

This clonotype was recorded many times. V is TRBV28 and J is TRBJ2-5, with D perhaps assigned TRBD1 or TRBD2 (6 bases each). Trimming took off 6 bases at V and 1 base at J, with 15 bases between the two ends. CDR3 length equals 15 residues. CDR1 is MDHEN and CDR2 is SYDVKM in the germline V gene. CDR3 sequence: CASRQGTGAQETQYF. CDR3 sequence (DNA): TGTGCCAGCAGGCAAGGGACGGGGGCCCAAGAGACCCAGTACTTC.

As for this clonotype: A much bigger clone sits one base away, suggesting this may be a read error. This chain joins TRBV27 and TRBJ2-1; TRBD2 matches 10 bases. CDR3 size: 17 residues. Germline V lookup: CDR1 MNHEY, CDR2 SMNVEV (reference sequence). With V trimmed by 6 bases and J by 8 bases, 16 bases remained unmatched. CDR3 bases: TGTGCCAGCAGGGCCCTCTCCGGGACTAGCGAGTACTATGAGCAGTTCTTC. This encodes CASRALSGTSEYYEQFF.

The CDR3 region has the DNA TGTGCCAGTAGCACAGGGACTAGCGGACGTTACGAGCAGTACTTC. The encoded protein is CASSTGTSGRYEQYF. The chain joins TRBV19 to TRBJ2-7; 11 bases agree with TRBD2. CDR1 and CDR2 (germline): LNHDA, SQIVND (reference sequence). The length of the CDR3 is 15 residues. Trimming at V came to 6 bases and at J to 4 bases, leaving 8 bases not matched to a gene.

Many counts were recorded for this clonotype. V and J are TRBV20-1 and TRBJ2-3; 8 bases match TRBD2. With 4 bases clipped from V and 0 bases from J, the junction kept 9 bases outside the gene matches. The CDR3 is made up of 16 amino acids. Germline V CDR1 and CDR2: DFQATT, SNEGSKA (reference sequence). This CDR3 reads CSAMVLAGPSTDTQYF. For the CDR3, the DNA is TGCAGTGCTATGGTCCTAGCGGGCCCTAGCACAGATACGCAGTATTTT.

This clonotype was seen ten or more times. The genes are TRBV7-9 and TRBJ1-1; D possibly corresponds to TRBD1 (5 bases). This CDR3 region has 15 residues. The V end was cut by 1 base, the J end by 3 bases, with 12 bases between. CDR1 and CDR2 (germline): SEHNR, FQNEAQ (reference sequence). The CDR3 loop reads CASSLGVRDDTEAFF. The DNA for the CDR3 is TGTGCCAGCAGCTTAGGCGTCAGGGACGACACTGAAGCTTTCTTT. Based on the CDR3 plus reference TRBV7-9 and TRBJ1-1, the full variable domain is DTGVSQNPRHKITKRGQNVTFRCDPISEHNRLYWYRQTLGQGPEFLTYFQNEAQLEKSRLLSDRFSAERPKGSFSTLEIQRTEQGDSAMYLCASSLGVRDDTEAFFGQGTRLTVV.

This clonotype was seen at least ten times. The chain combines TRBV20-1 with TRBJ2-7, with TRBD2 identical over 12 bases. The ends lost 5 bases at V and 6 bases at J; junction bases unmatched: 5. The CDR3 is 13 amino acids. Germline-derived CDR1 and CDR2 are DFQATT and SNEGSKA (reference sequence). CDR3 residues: CSAPGLAGSEQYF. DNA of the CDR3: TGCAGTGCTCCGGGACTAGCGGGCAGCGAGCAGTACTTC.

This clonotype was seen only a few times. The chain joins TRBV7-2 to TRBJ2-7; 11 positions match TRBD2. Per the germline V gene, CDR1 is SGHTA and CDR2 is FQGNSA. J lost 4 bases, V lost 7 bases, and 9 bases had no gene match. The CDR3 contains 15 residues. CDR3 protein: CASIPGTSGLYEQYF. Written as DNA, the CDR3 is TGTGCCAGCATCCCGGGGACTAGCGGTCTGTACGAGCAGTACTTC.

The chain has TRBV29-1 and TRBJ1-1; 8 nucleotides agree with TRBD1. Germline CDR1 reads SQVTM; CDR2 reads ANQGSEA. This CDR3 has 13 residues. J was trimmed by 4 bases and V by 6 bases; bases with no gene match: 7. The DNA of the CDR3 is TGCAGCGTCACACGGACAGGGATCACTGAAGCTTTCTTT. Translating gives CSVTRTGITEAFF.

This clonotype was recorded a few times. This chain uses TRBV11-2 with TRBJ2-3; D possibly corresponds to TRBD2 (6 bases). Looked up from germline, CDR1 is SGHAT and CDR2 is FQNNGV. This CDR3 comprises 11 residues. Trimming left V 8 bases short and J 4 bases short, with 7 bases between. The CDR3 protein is CASGEADTQYF. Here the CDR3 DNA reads TGTGCCAGCGGGGAGGCAGATACGCAGTATTTT. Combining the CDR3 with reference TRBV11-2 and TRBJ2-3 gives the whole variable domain EAGVAQSPRYKIIEKRQSVAFWCNPISGHATLYWYQQILGQGPKLLIQFQNNGVVDDSQLPKDRFSAERLKGVDSTLKIQPAKLEDSAVYLCASGEADTQYFGPGTRLTVL.